A selection of T cell receptor beta chains follows, all from one sample in a study of CD8+ T cells in alopecia areata. Libraries were prepared by immunoSEQ multiplex PCR; TCRdb keeps only in-frame clonotypes and omits some of them. This sample yields about 190,000 clones, of which 60% are seen a single time; approximately 1% belongs to the top ten. The source material was CD4+ T cells sorted from blood, sampled at week 24, from a patient treated with tofacitinib. All receptors come from a human donor with alopecia areata. Each CDR3 is given with its conserved first and last residue. A D gene is named only where the DNA matches it firmly. Clone size, where shown, is once, few, many, or a class for clones that have expanded.

clone_size	v_call	j_call	d_call	cdr3_nt	cdr3_aa
NA	TRBV7-8	TRBJ2-3	TRBD1	TGTGCCAGCAGCTTAGTACTACAGGGGGCGCAGTATTTT	CASSLVLQGAQYF
many	TRBV30	TRBJ1-2	NA	TGTGCCTGGAGTGTACGAGGAGGGGGAGCTAACTATGGCTACACCTTC	CAWSVRGGGANYGYTF
NA	TRBV6-5	TRBJ1-6	NA	TGTGCCAGCAGTGCCACGACTACCCGGAATTCACCCCTCCACTTT	CASSATTTRNSPLHF
few	TRBV5-1	TRBJ2-5	TRBD1	TGCGCCAGCAGCACGACCGGGACAGGGGGTGAAAAGACCCAGTACTTC	CASSTTGTGGEKTQYF
NA	TRBV29-1	TRBJ2-6	NA	TGCAGCGTTGAATGGCCTGGGGCCAACGTCCTGACTTTC	CSVEWPGANVLTF
once	TRBV4-2	TRBJ1-2	NA	TGTGCCAGCAGCCAAGTGGATACCTATGGCTACACCTTC	CASSQVDTYGYTF
NA	TRBV7-2	TRBJ2-2	NA	TGTGCCAGCAGCTTAGACAGGGACTCGGGGGTCACCGGGGAGCTGTTTTTT	CASSLDRDSGVTGELFF
NA	TRBV29-1	TRBJ1-2	NA	TGCAGCGTTGTCACCCAGCCCCAGAACTATGGCTACACCTTC	CSVVTQPQNYGYTF
NA	TRBV14	TRBJ2-7	NA	TGTGCCAGCAGCCACAGCTCCTACGAGCAGTACTTC	CASSHSSYEQYF
NA	TRBV5-6	TRBJ1-6	NA	TGTGCCAGCAGCTATCCGGCAAATTCACCCCTCCACTTT	CASSYPANSPLHF
medium-sized	TRBV7-2	TRBJ2-7	TRBD2	TGTGCCAGCAGCTTAGTAGCGGGGTACGAGCAGTACTTC	CASSLVAGYEQYF
NA	TRBV19	TRBJ2-2	NA	TGTGCCAGTAGTATAGAGACAAACACCGGGGAGCTGTTTTTT	CASSIETNTGELFF
NA	TRBV30	TRBJ1-5	NA	TGTGCCTGGAGTTTGGCGGGCCAGCCCCAGCATTTT	CAWSLAGQPQHF
NA	TRBV29-1	TRBJ1-1	NA	TGCAGCACCAAACAGGGCTTGAACACTGAAGCTTTCTTT	CSTKQGLNTEAFF
NA	TRBV5-4	TRBJ1-1	NA	TGTGCCAGCAGCTTCAAGGGGACGAACACTGAAGCTTTCTTT	CASSFKGTNTEAFF
NA	TRBV30	TRBJ2-1	NA	TGTGCCTGGAGTGCCAGTGTAAATGAGCAGTTCTTC	CAWSASVNEQFF
few	TRBV9	TRBJ1-1	TRBD1	TGTGCCAGCAGCGTAGTAGGGGGCCGTACTGAAGCTTTCTTT	CASSVVGGRTEAFF
once	TRBV5-6	TRBJ2-7	TRBD2	TGTGCCAGCAGCTTTACGACTAGCGCGTTATCCTACGAGCAGTACTTC	CASSFTTSALSYEQYF
once	TRBV29-1	TRBJ1-1	NA	TGCAGCGGCACCCGAGCCGCTGAAGCTTTCTTT	CSGTRAAEAFF
NA	TRBV29-1	TRBJ1-2	TRBD1	TGCAGCGTTGCACAGGGGGCTAGCGGCTACACCTTC	CSVAQGASGYTF
NA	TRBV2	TRBJ2-3	NA	TGTGCCAGCAGTGACCCCCGGTCGGGGATCCCCACAGATACGCAGTATTTT	CASSDPRSGIPTDTQYF
NA	TRBV30	TRBJ1-2	NA	TGTGCCTGGAGTGTACTAGGGCCCTACTATGGCTACACCTTC	CAWSVLGPYYGYTF
NA	TRBV2	TRBJ2-6	NA	TGTGCCAGCATATTGGGTACTGGGGCCAACGTCCTGACTTTC	CASILGTGANVLTF
once	TRBV30	TRBJ1-6	NA	TGTGCCTGGAGAGCGGAAAGCTCCTATAATTCACCCCTCCACTTT	CAWRAESSYNSPLHF
few	TRBV29-1	TRBJ1-1	NA	TGCAGCGTGGGAATCGGATTTGAAGCTTTCTTT	CSVGIGFEAFF
few	TRBV2	TRBJ2-1	TRBD1	TGTGCCAGCAGTGAAGCAGGGACAGCCTACAATGAGCAGTTCTTC	CASSEAGTAYNEQFF
NA	TRBV30	TRBJ2-3	NA	TGTGCCTGGAGTCTGAGTACAGATACGCAGTATTTT	CAWSLSTDTQYF
NA	TRBV7-2	TRBJ2-1	NA	TGTGCCAGCAAGGTCTTGGCCGGCAATGAGCAGTTCTTC	CASKVLAGNEQFF
NA	TRBV7-2	TRBJ1-2	NA	TGTGCCAGCAGCCCCCTCGACTACTATGGCTACACCTTC	CASSPLDYYGYTF
NA	TRBV29-1	TRBJ2-7	TRBD1	TGCAGCGTGGTGGGACAGCCCCCGGACTACGAGCAGTACTTC	CSVVGQPPDYEQYF
NA	TRBV5-6	TRBJ1-2	NA	TGTGCCAGCAGCTTGGGCAGGGCCTATGGCTACACCTTC	CASSLGRAYGYTF
NA	TRBV2	TRBJ2-1	NA	TGTGCCAGCAGTCCCGAGATTCGCGTAGCATTATACAATGAGCAGTTCTTC	CASSPEIRVALYNEQFF
few	TRBV6-1	TRBJ1-2	NA	TGTGCCAGCAGTCACGAGGCCATCTATGGCTACACCTTC	CASSHEAIYGYTF